This entry features one T cell receptor (beta chain) sequence. Runs used v3.0 of the immunoSEQ assay and were done at survey level. Profiling relied on immunoSEQ multiplex PCR, and the TCRdb table lists in-frame clones only, not all of them. The data hold some 43,000 clones, with about 89% observed a single time. This entry comes from a study of long-term antiretroviral therapy in people with HIV. Germline V lookup: CDR1 LNHDA, CDR2 SQIVND (reference sequence). The V end was cut by 3 bases, the J end by 3 bases, with 12 bases between. CDR3 size: 14 residues. Here the sequenced sample was unsorted PBMCs, taken 0.1 years before starting antiretroviral therapy. The J gene is TRBJ2-7, the V gene TRBV19, with D possibly called TRBD1 or TRBD2 (5 bases each). The TCR originated in a woman aged 45-59 years with HIV. The CDR3 region is CASSITGPNYEQYF. The CDR3 bases are TGTGCCAGTAGTATCACGGGACCTAACTACGAGCAGTACTTC.